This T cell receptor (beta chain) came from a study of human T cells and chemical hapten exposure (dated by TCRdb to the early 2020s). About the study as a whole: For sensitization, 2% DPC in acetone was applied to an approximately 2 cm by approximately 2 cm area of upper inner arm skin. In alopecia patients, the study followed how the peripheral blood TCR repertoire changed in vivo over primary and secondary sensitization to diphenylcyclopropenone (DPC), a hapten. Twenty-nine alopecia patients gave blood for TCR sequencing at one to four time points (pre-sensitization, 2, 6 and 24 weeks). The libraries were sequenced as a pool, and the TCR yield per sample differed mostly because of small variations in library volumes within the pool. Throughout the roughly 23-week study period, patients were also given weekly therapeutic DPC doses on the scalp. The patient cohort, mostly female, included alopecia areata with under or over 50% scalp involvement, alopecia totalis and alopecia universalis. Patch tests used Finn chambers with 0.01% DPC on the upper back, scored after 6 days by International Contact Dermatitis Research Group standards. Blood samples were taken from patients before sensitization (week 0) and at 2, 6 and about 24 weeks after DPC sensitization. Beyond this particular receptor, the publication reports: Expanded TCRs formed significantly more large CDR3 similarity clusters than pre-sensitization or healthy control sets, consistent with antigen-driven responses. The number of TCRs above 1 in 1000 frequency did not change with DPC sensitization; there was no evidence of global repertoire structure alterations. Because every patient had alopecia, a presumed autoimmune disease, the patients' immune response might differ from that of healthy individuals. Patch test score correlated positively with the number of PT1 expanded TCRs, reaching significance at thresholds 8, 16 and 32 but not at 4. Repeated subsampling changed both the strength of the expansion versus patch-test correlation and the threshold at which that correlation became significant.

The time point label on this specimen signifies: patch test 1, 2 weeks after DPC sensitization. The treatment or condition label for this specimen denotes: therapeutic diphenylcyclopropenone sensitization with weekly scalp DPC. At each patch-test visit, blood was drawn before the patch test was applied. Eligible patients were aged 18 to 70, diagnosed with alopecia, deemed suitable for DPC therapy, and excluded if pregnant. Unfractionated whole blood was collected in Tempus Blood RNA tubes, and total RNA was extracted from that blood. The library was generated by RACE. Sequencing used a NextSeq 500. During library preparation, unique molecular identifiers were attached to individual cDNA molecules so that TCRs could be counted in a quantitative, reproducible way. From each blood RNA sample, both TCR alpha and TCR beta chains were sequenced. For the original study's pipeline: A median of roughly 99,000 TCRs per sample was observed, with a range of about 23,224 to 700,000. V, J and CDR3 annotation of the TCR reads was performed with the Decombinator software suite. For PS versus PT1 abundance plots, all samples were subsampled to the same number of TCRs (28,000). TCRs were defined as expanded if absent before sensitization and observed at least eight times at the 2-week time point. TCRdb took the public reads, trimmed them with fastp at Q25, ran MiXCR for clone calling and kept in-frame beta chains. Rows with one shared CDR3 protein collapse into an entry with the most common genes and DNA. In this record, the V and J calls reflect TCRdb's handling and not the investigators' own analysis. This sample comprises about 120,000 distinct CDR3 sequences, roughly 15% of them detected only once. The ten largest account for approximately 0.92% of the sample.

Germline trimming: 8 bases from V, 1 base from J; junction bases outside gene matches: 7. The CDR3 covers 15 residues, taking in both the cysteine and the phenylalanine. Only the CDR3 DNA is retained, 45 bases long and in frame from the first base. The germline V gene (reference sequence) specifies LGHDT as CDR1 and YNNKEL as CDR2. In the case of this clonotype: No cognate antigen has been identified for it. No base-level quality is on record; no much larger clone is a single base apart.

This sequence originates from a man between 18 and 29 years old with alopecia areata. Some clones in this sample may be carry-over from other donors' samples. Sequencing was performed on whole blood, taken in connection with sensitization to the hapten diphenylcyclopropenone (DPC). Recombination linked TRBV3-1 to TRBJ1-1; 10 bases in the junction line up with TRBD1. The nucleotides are TGTGCCAGCGCCCGGACAGGGGGAAAGAACACTGAAGCTTTCTTT. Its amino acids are CASARTGGKNTEAFF.